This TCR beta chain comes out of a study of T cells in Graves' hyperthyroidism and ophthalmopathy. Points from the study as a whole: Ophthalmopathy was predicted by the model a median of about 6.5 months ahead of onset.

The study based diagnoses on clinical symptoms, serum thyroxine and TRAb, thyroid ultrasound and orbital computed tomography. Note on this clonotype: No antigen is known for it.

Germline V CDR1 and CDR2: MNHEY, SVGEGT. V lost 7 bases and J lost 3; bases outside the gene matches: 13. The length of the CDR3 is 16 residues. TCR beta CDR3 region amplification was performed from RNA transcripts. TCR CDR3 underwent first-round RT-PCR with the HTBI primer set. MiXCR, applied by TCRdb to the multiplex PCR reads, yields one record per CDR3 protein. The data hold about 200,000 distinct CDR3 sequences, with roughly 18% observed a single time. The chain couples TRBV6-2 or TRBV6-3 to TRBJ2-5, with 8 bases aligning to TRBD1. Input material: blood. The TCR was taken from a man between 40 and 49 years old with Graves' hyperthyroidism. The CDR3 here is CASTLYTRTGKETQYF. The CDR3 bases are TGTGCCAGCACCCTATACACCCGGACAGGGAAAGAGACCCAGTACTTC.